The subject of this entry is one T cell receptor beta chain. Its antigen is still unknown. The sample holds no much larger clone one base away, and base qualities are not on file. CDR1 and CDR2 are drawn from the germline V gene: SNHLY, FYNNEI. The junction carries 12 bases between V and J, which are trimmed by 0 bases and 3 bases respectively. The CDR3 covers 15 residues, taking in both the cysteine and the phenylalanine. Only the CDR3 DNA stays, 45 bases, in frame from base 1. This entry belongs to a study of cytomegalovirus exposure and HLA in healthy donors (dated by TCRdb to 2017 to 2019). A note on the overall study: An earlier analysis of about 530 of the donors reported about 260 Gb of sequence data and 117 million unique TCR beta sequences obtained from approximately 180 million T cells. Roughly 300 gigabases of sequencing data and 91 million or so unique TCR sequences made up an early release that covered approximately 650 HLA-typed donors. Of the roughly 390 genotyped donors, over 65% fell in the genetic ancestry cluster associated with self-reported Caucasian donors. The study aimed to test whether cataloging public T cell receptors could reveal signatures of past pathogen exposure. The study used immunosequencing to profile the T cell repertoires of approximately 630 subjects and linked those repertoires to cytomegalovirus serostatus. Besides the first cohort of approximately 710 subjects, a separate validation cohort made up of 90 to 150 different subjects was used. High-throughput TCR immunosequencing, statistical association of individual TCRs with disease status, and machine learning were combined to predict cytomegalovirus infection status. In a later analysis, previously published TCR beta repertoires from 500 to 750 donors were re-analyzed and high-resolution HLA genotyping was added so that TCR occurrence patterns could be studied. Rather than using new phenotypic data, the later analysis identified candidate immune exposures from TCR beta sequences and from how often those sequences occurred across donors. In an earlier analysis of 587 of the donors, high-throughput TCR beta sequencing was used to judge whether each TCR beta V gene segment behaved as functional or pseudogenic. Alongside the repertoire data, information on donor age, sex, ethnicity and CMV serostatus was compiled. A later genetic analysis used genome-wide SNP genotypes for about 60% of the 666 donors, treating that subset as a discovery cohort. Every discovery cohort repertoire had been produced on one sequencing platform. Class I and class II HLA loci were covered by the typing at four-digit resolution. Typing coverage varied by locus: 629-630 donors for A, B, C, DRB1 and DQB1; roughly 500 for DQA1; more than 600 for DPA1; around 490 for DPB1. Roughly 5 DR-DQ haplotypes were handled as single units for association and clustering, since linkage in the cohort was strong. Among some 400 genotyped donors of the cohort, an average of around 250,000 unique TCR beta nucleotide sequences was sequenced per donor, of which about 18% were non-productive.

What the research found in general, with its limitations: In the study, approximately 160 TCR beta chains were listed as associated with cytomegalovirus. According to a later analysis, parvovirus B19, influenza, CMV and Epstein-Barr virus appeared linked to several top co-occurrence clusters. Some IMGT-functional V segments, including TRBV6-2 and TRBV6-3, could not be told apart with the 87-base-pair reads, so those segments were excluded. According to a later genetic analysis, donors in an Asian-associated ancestry cluster had fewer N-insertions in productive TCRs than the approximately 630-donor mean. The earlier analysis of a few hundred of the donors excluded roughly 17 rarely observed V segments, including chromosome 9 orphons, because counts were too low. A further reported finding was that TCR beta sequences accurately predicted the HLA-A and HLA-B alleles for most subjects in the first cohort. A cluster of highly shared sequence variants was judged likely to be a technical artifact of the sequencing pipeline. According to a later analysis, most CMV-associated TCR beta chains appeared to be HLA-restricted, and the HLA associations seemed to be driven largely by CMV exposure. Three of the identified cytomegalovirus-associated TCR beta chains were confirmed in vitro to be specific for cytomegalovirus antigens. The classifier was reported to diagnose cytomegalovirus status with high specificity and sensitivity in both the original cohort and the validation cohort. According to a later analysis, TCR association rates differed among HLA loci, with DRB1 alleles showing the most associated TCRs and HLA-C alleles showing the fewest. CMV serostatus was the only immune exposure information available for the cohort. A later analysis found that HLA-associated TCR beta chains were more clonally expanded and had lower generation probabilities than equally common non-associated chains. An association between a missense DCLRE1C variant and V-gene and J-gene trimming of TCR beta chains was found in a later genetic analysis and replicated in an independent cohort. Specific HLA alleles were associated with 15,000 to 20,000 TCR beta sequences at a false discovery rate of 0.05 in a later analysis. HLA typing was unavailable for some donors at each locus, so association tests used only the typed subset. Most TCR sequences were seen in very few donors, while some public TCRs were found in many individuals. Linkage disequilibrium might explain the correlated functional status among segregating V segments, but an unknown experimental factor could not be excluded. When HLA alleles, especially DR and DQ, strongly co-occurred, attributing TCR associations to individual alleles was difficult. Roughly uniform sequencing depth across donors was assumed in presence/absence analyses, although this assumption may not hold. In an earlier analysis of approximately 590 of the donors, most TCR beta V segments appeared in productive rearrangements about 87% or about 30% of the time, broadly matching IMGT annotations. It was suggested by the authors that the approach could potentially be generalized to other disease states and immunological phenotypes. Only TCR beta chains were sequenced in this cohort, and the absence of alpha or paired-chain data limited detectable features.

The cohort comprised around 690 healthy bone marrow donors. At the time of sampling, all cohort members were nominally healthy, though unrecorded immune exposures were likely present. The donor tested CMV seronegative and was one of the 352 seronegative cohort members. A peripheral blood sample was collected from each donor, and TCR beta sequencing was performed on peripheral blood mononuclear cells. Genomic DNA extraction from the blood cell samples was performed with the Qiagen DNeasy Blood Extraction Kit. The method was the immunoSEQ multiplex PCR assay. For the multiplex PCR, a mixture combining 60 forward primers for TCR Vbeta segments and 13 reverse primers for TCR Jbeta segments was used. Amplification of the CDR3 region of rearranged TCR beta genes was performed with a multiplex PCR assay on genomic DNA. The Illumina HiSeq System was used to sequence the amplified TCR beta libraries as 87-base-pair reads. On the authors' methods: A later analysis counted approximately 76 million unique TCR beta chains across the 650 to 700 repertoires, and 10 million to 11 million of these chains were shared by at least two donors. Raw reads were error-corrected and collapsed into unique sequences with a nearest-neighbor algorithm that merged closely related sequences to remove PCR and sequencing errors. CDR3 sequences were aligned to IMGT reference sequences to assign V, D and J gene segments. Each retained sequence needed at least a six-nucleotide match to both a V gene segment and a J gene segment. A rearrangement was called productive if the CDR3 had no stop codons and remained in frame with V and J, and every other rearrangement was called non-productive. Following IMGT convention, CDR3 was defined as the stretch from the second conserved V-encoded cysteine to the conserved J-encoded phenylalanine. In an earlier analysis of around 640 of the donors, sequences lacking an unambiguous match to a single V gene segment were excluded. An earlier analysis of under 750 of the donors called V segments functional above 56.7% productive rearrangements and segregating when the between-donor standard deviation exceeded 5%. A statistical classification framework was built to diagnose cytomegalovirus status from the catalog of TCR beta chain sequences. V and J gene assignment, in a later analysis, came from comparing TCR nucleotide sequences with IMGT/GENE-DB human TR gene sequences. In a later analysis, CDR3 sequences and most-parsimonious VDJ recombination scenarios were assigned using the TCRdist pipeline. A later analysis defined each TCR beta chain by its CDR3 amino acid sequence plus V-gene family, and excluded reads lacking a unique V-gene family. To address suspected cross-contamination and a sequencing artifact, a later analysis removed several hundred highly shared, low-generation-probability nucleotide sequences. A later analysis calculated a clonal expansion index for each public chain from normalized within-repertoire ranks of inferred template counts. A later analysis computed generation probabilities with a VDJ recombination model fitted to out-of-frame rearrangements, and checked the results against IGoR. Hypergeometric tests were used in a later analysis to score TCR-TCR, TCR-HLA and TCR-CMV co-occurrence, with a repertoire-size bias correction applied to the TCR pairs. A later analysis estimated false discovery rates by permuting HLA or CMV assignments 20 times. In a later analysis, co-occurring TCRs were grouped using DBSCAN, with TCRdist sequence similarity added in when clustering inside HLA-allele-positive subsets. For co-occurrence clustering, repertoires with fewer than 30,000 or more than 120,000 public chains were excluded, along with about five repertoires with anomalous nucleotide sharing. The table comes from immuneACCESS by way of TCRdb, which keeps in-frame sequences with V and J called. Part of the clones is missing from these tables; in studies checked, under half for an unresolved V gene and the rest for unknown reasons. That table furnishes V, J and clone size, whereas the DNA furnished D and trimming. The sample table records approximately 150,000 clones; around four fifths of these occur just once. Clones ranked in the top ten supply about 2.5% of the sample.

The V gene is TRBV2 and the J gene is TRBJ2-7; TRBD2 is perhaps the D gene, given 6 matching bases. Sequencing was performed on PBMCs. The TCR comes from a boy younger than 10 in good health and CMV-seronegative. The sequenced DNA is TGTGCCAGCAGTGAAGCGCTTCGGGACTTCTACGAGCAGTACTTC. It codes for CASSEALRDFYEQYF.